These 29 T cell receptor beta chains were sequenced from one sample in a study of Graves' ophthalmopathy and Graves' hyperthyroidism (dated by TCRdb to the late 2010s). The data were produced on an Illumina HiSeq 2000. For repertoire sequencing, the TCR beta CDR3 regions were amplified from RNA transcripts. HTBI primers and the Qiagen OneStep RT-PCR kit were used in a first-round RT-PCR, which was followed by a second-round multiplex PCR, size selection and purification. TCRdb's own reprocessing of the public reads used fastp at Q25 and MiXCR and kept productive beta chains. Every entry covers one CDR3 protein and lists the most common genes and DNA from its rows. In all, the sample holds about 1.2 million distinct CDR3 sequences, and 35% to 40% of those were seen once. 11% of the sample is held by the ten biggest clonotypes. Sequenced: peripheral blood or thyroid tissue (not recorded which). The receptors originated from an adult man with Graves' hyperthyroidism.

This clonotype was found many times. This rearrangement joins TRBV9 to TRBJ1-6; TRBD1 matches at 9 bases. V gave up 0 bases and J gave up 7 bases; unmatched junction bases: 11. CDR1 and CDR2 from the germline V gene are SGDLS and YYNGEE. This CDR3 has 18 amino acids. Here the CDR3 DNA reads TGTGCCAGCAGCGTAGTACCCCTCCGGGACAGGGAAAATTCACCCCTCCACTTT. The encoded protein is CASSVVPLRDRENSPLHF.

The sample holds a few counts of this clonotype. Since the CDR3 does not end with the conserved phenylalanine or tryptophan, this likely comes from a read error. Because the CDR3's place on the DNA is in doubt, the DNA is left out and the CDR3 is given as listed by TCRdb. CDR3 residues: CSARRTATY. The chain carries TRBV20-1 and TRBJ1-2; the table's D call, TRBD1, has no DNA check behind it. The CDR3 is 9 residues long, ends included. CDR1 is DFQATT, CDR2 SNEGSKA, per germline (reference sequence).

This clonotype showed up many times. The chain recombines TRBV12-3 or TRBV12-4 with TRBJ2-6; no clear D gene. The CDR3 is 14 residues long. V shed 6 bases and J shed 3 bases, with 9 bases lying between them. The chain's CDR3 is CASRDLSGANVLTF. As DNA, the CDR3 is TGTGCCAGCAGGGATCTTAGTGGGGCCAACGTCCTGACTTTC.

J is TRBJ1-5 and V is TRBV29-1; perhaps TRBD1 as D (6 bases). This CDR3 contains 15 residues. V was pared by 5 bases and J by 11 bases, with 25 bases between. Germline values: CDR1 SQVTM, CDR2 ANQGSEA. The CDR3 sequence is CSVPSRVSGVETQHF. DNA of the CDR3: TGCAGCGTTCCCTCCCGCGTATCAGGGGTGGAGACCCAGCATTTT.

This clonotype has at least ten counts. The chain links TRBV7-2 to TRBJ1-2, with no clear D. V dropped 0 bases and J dropped 0 bases, with 5 bases sitting between them. CDR3 length equals 14 residues. Germline CDR1 SGHTA, CDR2 FQGNSA. The CDR3 protein is CASSLARSNYGYTF. CDR3 coding DNA: TGTGCCAGCAGCTTAGCGCGGTCTAACTATGGCTACACCTTC.

The J gene is TRBJ1-2, the V gene TRBV7-9, with TRBD1 as a possible D gene (6 bases). CDR1 is SEHNR and CDR2 is FQNEAQ in the germline V gene (reference sequence). The CDR3 loop spans 14 amino acids. Between the trimmed V and J ends, which lost 1 base and 6 bases, there was a span of 12 bases. The CDR3 sequence is CASSLDRVTNGYTF. In nucleotides, the CDR3 is TGTGCCAGCAGCTTAGACAGGGTTACTAATGGCTACACCTTC.

This clonotype was counted once. The rearrangement links TRBV9 to TRBJ2-2; tentatively, D is TRBD1 or TRBD2 (5 bases each). From germline, CDR1 is SGDLS and CDR2 YYNGEE. The CDR3 loop spans 15 amino acids. V gave up 3 bases and J gave up 3 bases, with 12 bases separating them. In nucleotides, the CDR3 is TGTGCCAGCAGCGAAAGGGGACGAGACACCGGGGAGCTGTTTTTT. It encodes CASSERGRDTGELFF.

V gene TRBV7-8 combines with J gene TRBJ2-7, with D perhaps TRBD1 (6 bases). CDR1 SGHVS and CDR2 FQNEAQ come from the germline V gene. This CDR3 comprises 15 residues. Between the trimmed V and J ends, which lost 6 bases and 1 base, there was a span of 16 bases. The DNA for the CDR3 is TGTGCCAGCAGGTCTGGGACAAGGATATCCTACGAGCAGTACTTC. Translation gives CASRSGTRISYEQYF.

V and J are TRBV10-3 and TRBJ2-7; 10 nucleotides align to TRBD1. The V gene end was trimmed by 10 bases and the J gene end by 4 bases; junction bases not matched to a gene: 16. Germline CDR1 and CDR2: ENHRY and SYGVKD. There are 16 residues in the CDR3. The CDR3 spells CASTKPRDRGLYEQYF. DNA for the CDR3: TGTGCCAGCACCAAACCCCGGGACAGGGGCCTTTACGAGCAGTACTTC.

The rearrangement joins TRBV5-5 to TRBJ1-5; a weak D match, TRBD1 (5 bases). This CDR3 contains 15 residues. The germline CDR1 and CDR2 sequences are SGHKS and YYEKEE (reference sequence). The V end lost 3 bases, the J end lost 3 bases, and 13 bases lay between the germline ends. The chain's CDR3 is CASSWGWWFNQPQHF. CDR3 DNA: TGTGCCAGCAGCTGGGGGTGGTGGTTCAATCAGCCCCAGCATTTT.

The rearrangement uses TRBV7-9 and TRBJ2-5, with TRBD1 matching 9 bases. J gave up 5 bases and V 7 bases, and 11 bases lay outside the gene matches. CDR1 SEHNR and CDR2 FQNEAQ come from the germline V gene (reference sequence). CDR3 length equals 15 residues. The DNA of the CDR3 is TGTGCCAGCACCTTGGACAGGGGTAGCGGGGAGACCCAGTACTTC. Translating gives CASTLDRGSGETQYF.

In its sample, this clonotype was seen a few times. This rearrangement joins TRBV3-1 to TRBJ1-1; tentative D call: TRBD1 (5 bases). The CDR3 sequence is 13 residues long. V lost 8 bases to trimming and J lost 3 bases, with 13 bases between them. CDR1 LGHDT and CDR2 YNNKEL come from the germline V gene (reference sequence). The CDR3 here is CASGARGDTEAFF. DNA of the CDR3: TGTGCCAGCGGGGCTCGCGGGGACACTGAAGCTTTCTTT.

This chain joins TRBV9 and TRBJ2-5, with 7 nucleotides matching TRBD1. CDR1 and CDR2 (germline): SGDLS, YYNGEE. V shed 0 bases and J 5 bases; nucleotides not matched to a gene: 7. This CDR3 is 15 amino acids long. CDR3 DNA sequence: TGTGCCAGCAGCGTAGCTTCGACAGGGTGGGAGACCCAGTACTTC. It codes for CASSVASTGWETQYF.

As concerns this clonotype: A read error may be the cause here, since a much bigger clone is one base away. The chain has TRBV5-1 and TRBJ2-7; 7 bases are shared with TRBD1. The CDR3 covers 14 residues. Per germline, CDR1 SGHRS and CDR2 YFSETQ. CDR3 sequence: CAGSLGQTIYEQYF. Here the CDR3 DNA reads TGCGCCGGCAGCCTGGGACAGACTATCTACGAGCAGTACTTC.

Only a few counts were recorded for this clonotype. J is TRBJ1-2 and V is TRBV6-2 or TRBV6-3; weak D call: TRBD1 (5 bases). This CDR3 spans 15 amino acids. In germline, CDR1 is MNHEY, CDR2 SVGEGT. Deletions cut 2 bases from V and 2 bases from J, with 12 bases between. CDR3 sequence (DNA): TGTGCCAGCAGTTACGGGGCAGGGAACAACTATGGCTACACCTTC. It encodes CASSYGAGNNYGYTF.

The gene calls are TRBV11-1 and TRBJ2-7, with TRBD1 matching over 7 bases. The germline V gene has CDR1 SGHAT and CDR2 FQDESV (reference sequence). The CDR3 extends over 14 amino acids. V gave up 5 bases and J gave up 3 bases; unmatched junction bases: 7. The CDR3 loop reads CASSPDRVNYEQYF. The CDR3 DNA reads TGTGCCAGCAGCCCCGACAGGGTCAACTACGAGCAGTACTTC.

The genes are TRBV19 and TRBJ2-6; TRBD1 matches 12 bases. CDR1 and CDR2 from the germline V gene are LNHDA and SQIVND (reference sequence). This CDR3 spans 18 amino acids. Trimming removed 6 bases from V and 4 bases from J; junction bases left unmatched: 10. The CDR3 DNA follows: TGTGCCAGTAGCCTGGGACAGGGGGCGCCCCCAGGGGCCAACGTCCTGACTTTC. This codes for CASSLGQGAPPGANVLTF.

About this clonotype: This may be a read error, as it is one base from a much larger clone. The gene calls are TRBV7-2 and TRBJ2-7; the D gene is possibly TRBD1 (5 bases). Germline assignment: CDR1 SGHTA and CDR2 FQGNSA. The CDR3 is 12 amino acids. The CDR3 DNA is TGTGCCAGGGTAACAGGTACCTACGGGCAGTACTTC. The encoded protein is CARVTGTYGQYF.

The chain is built from TRBV5-1 and TRBJ2-2; 7 bases are shared with TRBD1. CDR1 and CDR2 (germline): SGHRS, YFSETQ. The CDR3 is 16 amino acids. V was clipped by 5 bases and J by 0 bases; unmatched bases: 7. CDR3 sequence reads: CASSSTGQPNTGELFF. In DNA form, the CDR3 reads TGCGCCAGCAGTTCCACGGGACAGCCGAACACCGGGGAGCTGTTTTTT.

This clonotype was recorded once. The chain joins TRBV7-9 to TRBJ1-2; 8 nucleotides match TRBD1. The V segment lost 5 bases and the J segment 8 bases; nucleotides outside the gene matches: 13. Germline V CDR1 and CDR2: SEHNR, FQNEAQ (reference sequence). The CDR3 totals 15 residues. CDR3 nucleotide sequence: TGTGCCAGCAGCCCCATATCGGACAGGGTTTGGGGCTACACCTTC. Protein product: CASSPISDRVWGYTF.

The chain couples TRBV6-6 to TRBJ1-6; 7 nucleotides agree with TRBD1. The CDR3 extends over 15 amino acids. Germline V lookup: CDR1 MNHNY, CDR2 SVGAGI (reference sequence). Trimming at V came to 5 bases and at J to 2 bases, leaving 3 bases not matched to a gene. The CDR3 region has the DNA TGTGCCAGCAGTCAGGGGGTCACCTATAATTCACCCCTCCACTTT. This translates into CASSQGVTYNSPLHF.

Only a few counts were recorded for this clonotype. This sequence joins TRBV30 and TRBJ2-5; D is uncertain. The V end lost 2 bases, the J end lost 5 bases, and 15 bases lay between the germline ends. This CDR3 is built from 14 residues. Germline V CDR1 and CDR2: GTSNPN, SVGIG (reference sequence). Here the CDR3 DNA reads TGTGCCTGGAGTTCAGTCGGCCTAGGGGAGACCCAGTACTTC. Translating it yields CAWSSVGLGETQYF. Full variable domain (outside the CDR3, taken from reference TRBV30 and TRBJ2-5): SQTIHQWPATLVQPVGSPLSLECTVEGTSNPNLYWYRQAAGRGLQLLFYSVGIGQISSEVPQNLSASRPQDRQFILSSKKLLLSDSGFYLCAWSSVGLGETQYFGPGTRLLVL.

This clonotype was seen a handful of times. The rearrangement links TRBV20-1 to TRBJ2-5, with no clear D. CDR3 length: 13 residues. Germline V gene sequence: CDR1 DFQATT, CDR2 SNEGSKA (reference sequence). The V end lost 3 bases, the J end lost 0 bases, and 8 bases lay between the germline ends. As DNA, the CDR3 is TGCAGTGCTAGGTATACTAACCAAGAGACCCAGTACTTC. Its translation is CSARYTNQETQYF.

This chain joins TRBV10-2 and TRBJ1-4, with D tentatively TRBD1 (6 bases). The V gene lost 7 bases and the J gene lost 2 bases, with 11 bases spanning the gap. There are 14 residues in the CDR3. CDR1 and CDR2 (germline): WSHSY, SAAADI. In nucleotides, the CDR3 is TGCGCCAGCACGGGGGGCAGTACTAATGAAAAACTGTTTTTT. It is translated as CASTGGSTNEKLFF.

This rearrangement joins TRBV6-2 or TRBV6-3 to TRBJ2-6; D is possibly TRBD1 (6 bases). V lost 2 bases and J lost 0, with 11 bases in between. The germline CDR1 and CDR2 sequences are MNHEY and SVGEGT. This CDR3 spans 17 amino acids. The DNA of the CDR3 is TGTGCCAGCAGTTACCAGGGGCTGAGCTCTGGGGCCAACGTCCTGACTTTC. The encoded protein is CASSYQGLSSGANVLTF.

The chain combines TRBV10-3 with TRBJ2-2; D is ambiguous. Per the germline V gene, CDR1 is ENHRY and CDR2 is SYGVKD. The CDR3 runs 15 residues. Trimming pared 0 bases from V and 3 bases from J, leaving 8 bases between. The CDR3 loop reads CAISESPGHTGELFF. CDR3 in DNA: TGTGCCATCAGTGAGTCGCCCGGCCACACCGGGGAGCTGTTTTTT.

The rearrangement joins TRBV20-1 to TRBJ2-7, with D possibly TRBD1 on 6 matching bases. The CDR3 spans 14 residues. V lost 6 bases and J lost 2, with 17 bases in between. Germline V gene data show CDR1 as DFQATT and CDR2 as SNEGSKA (reference sequence). The CDR3 region is CSASRDTWTYEQYF. The CDR3 DNA follows: TGCAGTGCCAGTAGGGACACTTGGACCTACGAGCAGTACTTC.

The gene calls are TRBV12-3 or TRBV12-4 and TRBJ1-5; D is uncertain. The CDR3 covers 14 residues. V lost 3 bases and J lost 5, with 11 bases in between. This CDR3 reads CASSLTSEDQPQHF. CDR3 nucleotide sequence: TGTGCCAGCAGTTTGACGTCGGAGGATCAGCCCCAGCATTTT.

Ten or more counts support this clonotype. This chain uses TRBV7-2 with TRBJ2-7, with D perhaps matching TRBD1 or TRBD2 (5 bases each). The germline CDR1 and CDR2 sequences are SGHTA and FQGNSA. The V and J ends lost 5 bases and 1 base respectively, with 12 bases between them. This CDR3 region has 14 residues. The DNA for the CDR3 is TGTGCCAGCAGCCCGAGGGACGCTTCCTACGAGCAGTACTTC. It specifies CASSPRDASYEQYF.